Below, 14 T cell receptor beta chains from the same sample are listed, as sequenced in a study of memory CD4+ T cells and cytomegalovirus serostatus. Clones were sequenced by immunoSEQ multiplex PCR, and TCRdb holds only the in-frame ones, with some missing. The table lists around 84,000 clones, approximately 84% of them singletons. The sort gate was single viable CD3+CD4+CD8-CD45RO+ cells for memory CD4+ T cells. The source material was memory CD4+ T cells from blood. The receptors derive from an adult in good health and CMV-seronegative.

The rearrangement uses TRBV30 and TRBJ1-2; D gene unclear. This CDR3 has 13 residues. The V gene's germline CDR1 is GTSNPN and CDR2 SVGIG (reference sequence). The germline V and J ends were trimmed by 0 bases and 1 base, with 6 bases remaining between them. CDR3 coding DNA: TGTGCCTGGAGTGTCTCCAATAACTATGGCTACACCTTC. This codes for CAWSVSNNYGYTF.

The V gene is TRBV7-2, the J gene TRBJ2-2; 8 bases map to TRBD2. The V segment lost 3 bases and the J segment 5 bases; nucleotides outside the gene matches: 5. This CDR3 region has 15 residues. Looked up from germline, CDR1 is SGHTA and CDR2 is FQGNSA. The CDR3 region has the DNA TGTGCCAGCAGCTTGGGACTAGGGAGAACCGGGGAGCTGTTTTTT. Its translation: CASSLGLGRTGELFF.

This clone was picked up a small number of times. The chain recombines TRBV19 with TRBJ1-1, with D uncertain. The CDR3 runs to 14 residues. Trimming took 1 base from V and 3 from J, leaving 9 bases between them. CDR1 and CDR2 from the germline V gene are LNHDA and SQIVND (reference sequence). CDR3 sequence: CASSIASEYTEAFF. The CDR3 bases are TGTGCCAGTAGTATAGCGAGCGAGTACACTGAAGCTTTCTTT.

The V call is TRBV28, the J call TRBJ2-5; D may match TRBD1 or TRBD2 (5 bases each). The CDR3 consists of 15 residues. V lost 5 bases and J lost 6, with 19 bases in between. CDR1 and CDR2 (germline): MDHEN, SYDVKM. CDR3 protein: CASSPNLSKGQTQYF. The CDR3 DNA sequence: TGTGCCAGCAGTCCCAACCTGAGCAAGGGACAGACCCAGTACTTC.

The chain combines TRBV18 with TRBJ1-5; 8 bases map to TRBD1. Looked up from germline, CDR1 is KGHSH and CDR2 is LQKENI. Trimming cost V 2 bases and J 6 bases; bases outside gene matches: 3. This CDR3 has 14 residues. The CDR3 region is CASSPGQGRQPQHF. CDR3 DNA: TGTGCCAGCTCACCAGGACAGGGCCGTCAGCCCCAGCATTTT.

The chain has TRBV11-2 and TRBJ1-1; D is undetermined. In germline, CDR1 is SGHAT, CDR2 FQNNGV. V was trimmed by 1 base and J by 7 bases, leaving 4 bases between them. CDR3 size: 11 residues. CDR3 residues: CASSLGGEAFF. CDR3 in DNA: TGTGCCAGCAGCTTAGGAGGTGAAGCTTTCTTT.

The chain is built from TRBV15 and TRBJ1-5; unclear D gene. This CDR3 has 15 residues. CDR1 LNHNV and CDR2 YYDKDF come from the germline V gene (reference sequence). The ends were cut back, 0 bases at V and 8 bases at J, with 14 bases in the middle. CDR3 protein: CATSRDIGVGEPQHF. The CDR3 DNA reads TGTGCCACCAGCAGAGATATCGGGGTGGGTGAGCCCCAGCATTTT.

This chain joins TRBV7-2 and TRBJ2-5; D is unclear. Germline CDR1 reads SGHTA; CDR2 reads FQGNSA. Trimming took 4 bases from V and 4 from J, leaving 16 bases between them. CDR3 length: 15 amino acids. CDR3 coding DNA: TGTGCCAGCAGCTCGCACCCCTTAGGAGTAGAGACCCAGTACTTC. Translated: CASSSHPLGVETQYF.

This clone was seen once. V usage is TRBV30 and J usage is TRBJ2-1; 9 nucleotides agree with TRBD2. Germline lookup yields CDR1 GTSNPN and CDR2 SVGIG (reference sequence). This CDR3 comprises 12 residues. J lost 8 bases, V lost 8 bases, and 7 bases had no gene match. DNA of the CDR3: TGTGCCCGGGGAAAGCGGGGGGATGAGCAGTTCTTC. This encodes CARGKRGDEQFF.

This clone appeared a single time. The chain joins TRBV15 to TRBJ1-4; D ambiguous. Deletions cut 0 bases from V and 7 bases from J, with 6 bases between. Germline assignment: CDR1 LNHNV and CDR2 YYDKDF (reference sequence). The CDR3 runs to 13 residues. The CDR3 DNA sequence: TGTGCCACCAGCAGAGATCAGGTTGAAAAACTGTTTTTT. Its translation: CATSRDQVEKLFF. The whole variable domain, filled in from reference TRBV15 and TRBJ1-4, reads DAMVIQNPRYQVTQFGKPVTLSCSQTLNHNVMYWYQQKSSQAPKLLFHYYDKDFNNEADTPDNFQSRRPNTSFCFLDIRSPGLGDTAMYLCATSRDQVEKLFFGSGTQLSVL.

The chain has TRBV9 and TRBJ1-3, with D unclear. CDR3 length equals 14 residues. The ends were cut back, 0 bases at V and 0 bases at J, with 4 bases in the middle. Germline CDR1 reads SGDLS; CDR2 reads YYNGEE. DNA of the CDR3: TGTGCCAGCAGCGTAGGGAGCTCTGGAAACACCATATATTTT. As protein: CASSVGSSGNTIYF.

In its sample, this clone was seen once. This chain uses TRBV5-1 with TRBJ1-4, with D unresolved. The CDR3 runs to 15 residues. Germline CDR1 is SGHRS and CDR2 is YFSETQ. The V end lost 0 bases, the J end lost 8 bases, and 14 bases lay between the germline ends. The CDR3: CASSLGTTSGEKLFF. For the CDR3, the DNA is TGCGCCAGCAGCTTGGGAACTACCTCGGGAGAAAAACTGTTTTTT.

V is TRBV13 and J is TRBJ1-1, with TRBD1 as a possible D gene (5 bases). Trimming shortened V by 4 bases and J by 4 bases, and 13 bases separated the two germline ends. From germline, CDR1 is PRHDT and CDR2 FYEKMQ (reference sequence). The CDR3 spans 14 residues. The CDR3 sequence is CASSSPGAGTEAFF. Here the CDR3 DNA reads TGTGCCAGCAGCTCGCCCGGGGCGGGCACTGAAGCTTTCTTT.

The chain combines TRBV9 with TRBJ2-3; 11 bases align to TRBD2. Unmatched junction bases numbered 11, after V lost 2 bases and J lost 6 bases. The V gene's germline CDR1 is SGDLS and CDR2 YYNGEE. The CDR3 runs to 17 residues. The CDR3 DNA reads as TGTGCCAGCAGCGTTAGCGGGGGGGCCTCAGGGGCGGATACGCAGTATTTT. Protein sequence: CASSVSGGASGADTQYF.